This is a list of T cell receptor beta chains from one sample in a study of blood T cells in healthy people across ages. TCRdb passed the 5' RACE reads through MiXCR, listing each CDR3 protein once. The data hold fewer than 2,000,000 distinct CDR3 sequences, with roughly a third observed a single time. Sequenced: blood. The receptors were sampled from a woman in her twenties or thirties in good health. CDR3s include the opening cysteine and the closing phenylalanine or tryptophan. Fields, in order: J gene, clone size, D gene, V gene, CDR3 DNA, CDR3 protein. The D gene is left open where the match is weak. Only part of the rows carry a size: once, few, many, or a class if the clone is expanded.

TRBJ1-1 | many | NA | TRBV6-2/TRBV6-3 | TGTGCCAGCAGCGCCGACACTGAAGCTTTCTTT | CASSADTEAFF
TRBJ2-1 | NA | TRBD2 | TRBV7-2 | TGTGCCAGCAGCTTAGGATCCGGGACTATCACAGGAGAGCAGTTCTTC | CASSLGSGTITGEQFF
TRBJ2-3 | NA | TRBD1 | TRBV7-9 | TGTGCCAGCAGCCCAATCAGGGGGCGAGTTCAGTATTTT | CASSPIRGRVQYF
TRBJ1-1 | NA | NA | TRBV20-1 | TGCAGTGCTAGAGATGGGACAAAGCCGACCGGGAACACTGAAGCTTTCTTT | CSARDGTKPTGNTEAFF
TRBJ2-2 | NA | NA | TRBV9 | TGTGCCAGCAGCGTAGCTTTCGCCCACCGCACCGGGGAGCTGTTTTTT | CASSVAFAHRTGELFF
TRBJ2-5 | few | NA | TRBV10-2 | TGCGCCAGCACTGAGTCGTCAGCGGGGACCCAGTACTTC | CASTESSAGTQYF
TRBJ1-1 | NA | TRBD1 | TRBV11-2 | TGTGCCAGCAGCTCGCCTATGAAACAGGGGGCGGACACTGAAGCTTTCTTT | CASSSPMKQGADTEAFF
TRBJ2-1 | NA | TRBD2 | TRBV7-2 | TGTGCCAGCAGCCCGTGGACTAGCTTAACTATCAATGAGCAGTTCTTC | CASSPWTSLTINEQFF
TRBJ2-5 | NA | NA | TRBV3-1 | TGTGCCAACAGGCTCGCCGGGCGAGGTGGAGAGACCCAGTACTTC | CANRLAGRGGETQYF
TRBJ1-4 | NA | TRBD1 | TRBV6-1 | TGTGCCACCGCATTACAGGGGTTGGAAAAACTGTTTTTT | CATALQGLEKLFF
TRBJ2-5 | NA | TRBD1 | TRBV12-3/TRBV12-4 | TGTGCCAGCAGGACGACAGGGGACCAAGAGACCCAGTACTTC | CASRTTGDQETQYF
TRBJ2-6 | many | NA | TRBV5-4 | TGTGCCAGCAGCTTGCGAGGGCCCGGGGCCAACGTCCTGACTTTC | CASSLRGPGANVLTF
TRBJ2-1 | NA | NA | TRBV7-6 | TGTGTCAGCAGCTTAGCTACTCCCGGGAATATGTACAATGAGCAGTTCTTC | CVSSLATPGNMYNEQFF
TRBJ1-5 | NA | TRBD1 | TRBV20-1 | TGCAGTGCCCAGGGACAGGGAGCTCAGCCCCAGCATTTT | CSAQGQGAQPQHF
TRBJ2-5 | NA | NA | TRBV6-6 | TGTGCCAGCAGTTACGGGAGAGACCTCCAAGAGACCCAGTACTTC | CASSYGRDLQETQYF
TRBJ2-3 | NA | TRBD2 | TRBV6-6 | TGTGCCAGTACGACTAGCGGGGATTACACAGATACGCAGTATTTT | CASTTSGDYTDTQYF
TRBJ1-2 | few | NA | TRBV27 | TGTGCCAGCAGAAGTGGGGGCGGTGGCTACACCTTC | CASRSGGGGYTF
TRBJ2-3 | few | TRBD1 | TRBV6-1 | TGTGCCAGCAGGGGGACAGCCACAGATACGCAGTATTTT | CASRGTATDTQYF
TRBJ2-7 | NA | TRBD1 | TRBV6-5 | TGTGCCAGCAGTTACGCGCGGACAGGAGCCTACGAGCAGTACTTC | CASSYARTGAYEQYF
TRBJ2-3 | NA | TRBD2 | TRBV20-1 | TGCAGTGCTAGTCTCGGTAGCGGGGTCAACACAGATACGCAGTATTTT | CSASLGSGVNTDTQYF
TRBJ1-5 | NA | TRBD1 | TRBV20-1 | TGCAGTGCTAGAGCCCTGCCAGGGGGCCATCAGCCTCAGCATTTT | CSARALPGGHQPQHF
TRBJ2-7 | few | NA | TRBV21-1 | TGTGCCAGCAGCAGTTATGACAGGCTGGGGTACGAGCAGTACTTC | CASSSYDRLGYEQYF
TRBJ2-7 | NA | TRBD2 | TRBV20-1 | TGCAGTGCCCAGCGGGGGGGCTACGAGCAGTACTTC | CSAQRGGYEQYF
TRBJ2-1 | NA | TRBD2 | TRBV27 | TGTGCCAGCAGACTGCTAGCGGGAGTGGGGAATGAGCAGTTCTTC | CASRLLAGVGNEQFF
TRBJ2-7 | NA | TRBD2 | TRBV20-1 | TGCAGTGCTTTTACTAGCGGGCTAACCTACGAGCAGTACTTC | CSAFTSGLTYEQYF
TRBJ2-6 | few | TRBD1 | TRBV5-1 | TGCGCCAGCAGCCCGGACAGGGGTTCTGGGGCCAACGTCCTGACTTTC | CASSPDRGSGANVLTF
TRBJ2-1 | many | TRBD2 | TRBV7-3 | TGTGCCAGCAGCTTAGGGGGGGGCAATGAGCAGTTCTTC | CASSLGGGNEQFF
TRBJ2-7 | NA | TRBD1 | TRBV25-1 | TGTGCCAGCAGAACGACAGGGGGCAAATCCTACGAGCAGTACTTC | CASRTTGGKSYEQYF
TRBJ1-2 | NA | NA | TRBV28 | TGTGCCAGCAGTCCGGCCTTGGGGCCCCGAAGTGGCTACACCTTC | CASSPALGPRSGYTF
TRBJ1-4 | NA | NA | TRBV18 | TGTGCCAGCTCACCACCGGTCGCAACTAATGAAAAACTGTTTTTT | CASSPPVATNEKLFF
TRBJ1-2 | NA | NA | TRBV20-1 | TGCAGTGCTAGAGGACATCCGAGCGATGGCTACACCTTC | CSARGHPSDGYTF
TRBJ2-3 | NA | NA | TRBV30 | TGTGCCCGGAGTGGACCGACGGACACAGATACGCAGTATTTT | CARSGPTDTDTQYF
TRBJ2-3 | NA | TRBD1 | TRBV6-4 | TGTGCCAGCAGTGTCCGGACAGGATTCCGCACAGATACGCAGTATTTT | CASSVRTGFRTDTQYF
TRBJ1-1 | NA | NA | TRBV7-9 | TGTGCCAGCAGCTTATTACGCGCGGGGGCCACTGAAGCTTTCTTT | CASSLLRAGATEAFF
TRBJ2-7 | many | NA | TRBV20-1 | TGCAGTGCTAGAGGGTTCGCGGGCTCCTACGAGCAGTACTTC | CSARGFAGSYEQYF
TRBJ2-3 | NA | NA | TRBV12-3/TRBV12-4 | TGTGCCAGCAGTTTGGCGGTGACCACAGATGCGCAGTATTTT | CASSLAVTTDAQYF
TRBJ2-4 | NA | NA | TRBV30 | TGTGCCTGGAGTATTTCAGGGGAGCAGTACTTC | CAWSISGEQYF
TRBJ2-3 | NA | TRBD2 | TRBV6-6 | TGTGCCAGCAGTTACGTTAGCGGGGGATCCACAGATACGCAGTATTTT | CASSYVSGGSTDTQYF
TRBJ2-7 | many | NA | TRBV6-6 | TGTGCCAGCAGTTTTGGACAGAACTCCTACGAGCAGTACTTC | CASSFGQNSYEQYF
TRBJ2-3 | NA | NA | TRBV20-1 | TGCAGTGCTAGAGAAGGGGTGGATACGCAGTATTTT | CSAREGVDTQYF
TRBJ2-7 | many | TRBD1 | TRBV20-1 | TGCAGTGCTAGAGGACAGGGCGGCGAGCAGTACTTC | CSARGQGGEQYF
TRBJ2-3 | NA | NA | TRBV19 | TGTGCCAGTAGCCTCACGCCCGGGAGTAGGACAGATACGCAGTATTTT | CASSLTPGSRTDTQYF
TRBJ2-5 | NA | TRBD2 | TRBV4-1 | TGCGCCAGCAGCCAAGCGGTCCTAGCGGGGGGGTCCCAAGAGACCCAGTACTTC | CASSQAVLAGGSQETQYF
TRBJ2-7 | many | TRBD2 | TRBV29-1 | TGCAGCGTGCTGCGGGGGGATCGGTCCTACGAGCAGTACTTC | CSVLRGDRSYEQYF
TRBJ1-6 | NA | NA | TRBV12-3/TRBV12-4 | TGTGCCAGCAGTCCGACGGGTAATACTTCACCCCTCCACTTT | CASSPTGNTSPLHF
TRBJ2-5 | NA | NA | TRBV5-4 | TGTGCCAGCAGCATTGGGACTTCCCAAGAGACCCAGTACTTC | CASSIGTSQETQYF
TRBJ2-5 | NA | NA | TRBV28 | TGTGCCAGCAGTTTATCGTTAACCGGGACGATGGGGGAGACCCAGTACTTC | CASSLSLTGTMGETQYF
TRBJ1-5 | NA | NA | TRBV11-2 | TGTGCCAGCAGCCCCGTATCCCATCAGCCCCAGCATTTT | CASSPVSHQPQHF
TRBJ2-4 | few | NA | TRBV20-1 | TGCAGTGCTTCTAGACAGGTCGAGGAGCAGTACTTC | CSASRQVEEQYF
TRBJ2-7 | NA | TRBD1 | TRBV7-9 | TGTGCCAGCAGCCTAATGGGACAGGGTGTCCACGAGCAGTACTTC | CASSLMGQGVHEQYF
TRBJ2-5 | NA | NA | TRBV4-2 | TGTGCCAGCAGCGGGACGGTGGTGGAGACCCAGTACTTC | CASSGTVVETQYF
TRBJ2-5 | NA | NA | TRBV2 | TGTGCCAGCAGTGAGGGCGGGAAGCGAGAGACCCAGTACTTC | CASSEGGKRETQYF
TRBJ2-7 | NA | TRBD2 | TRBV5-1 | TGCGCCAGCCAACTAGCGGGAGTATACGAGCAGTACTTC | CASQLAGVYEQYF